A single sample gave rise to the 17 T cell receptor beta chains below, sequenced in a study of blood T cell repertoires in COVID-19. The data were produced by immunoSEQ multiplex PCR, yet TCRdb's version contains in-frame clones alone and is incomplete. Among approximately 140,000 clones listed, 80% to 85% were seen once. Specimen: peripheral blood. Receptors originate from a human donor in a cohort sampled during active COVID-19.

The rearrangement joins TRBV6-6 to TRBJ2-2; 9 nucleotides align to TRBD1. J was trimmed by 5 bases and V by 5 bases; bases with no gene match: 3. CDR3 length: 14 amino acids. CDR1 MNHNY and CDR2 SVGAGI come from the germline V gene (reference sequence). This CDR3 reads CASSRDRVTGELFF. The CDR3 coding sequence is TGTGCCAGCAGTAGGGACAGGGTAACCGGGGAGCTGTTTTTT.

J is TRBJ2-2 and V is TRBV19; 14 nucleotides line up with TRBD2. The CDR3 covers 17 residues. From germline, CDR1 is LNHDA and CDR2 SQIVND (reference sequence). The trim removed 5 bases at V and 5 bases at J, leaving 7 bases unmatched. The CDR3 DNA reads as TGTGCCAGTAGTGGGACCTGGACTAGCGGGGGGACCGGGGAGCTGTTTTTT. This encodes CASSGTWTSGGTGELFF.

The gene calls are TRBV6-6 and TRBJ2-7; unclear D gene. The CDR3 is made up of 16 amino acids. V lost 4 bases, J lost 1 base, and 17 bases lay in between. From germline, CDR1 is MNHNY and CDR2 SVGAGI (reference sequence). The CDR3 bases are TGTGCCAGCAGTTCCAAAATGTTCGGGTTTTCCTACGAGCAGTACTTC. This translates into CASSSKMFGFSYEQYF.

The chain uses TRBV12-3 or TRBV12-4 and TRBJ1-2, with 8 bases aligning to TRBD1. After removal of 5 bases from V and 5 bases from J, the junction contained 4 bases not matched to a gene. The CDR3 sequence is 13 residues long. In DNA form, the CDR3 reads TGTGCCAGCAGTCCGGACAGGGAATATGGCTACACCTTC. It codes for CASSPDREYGYTF.

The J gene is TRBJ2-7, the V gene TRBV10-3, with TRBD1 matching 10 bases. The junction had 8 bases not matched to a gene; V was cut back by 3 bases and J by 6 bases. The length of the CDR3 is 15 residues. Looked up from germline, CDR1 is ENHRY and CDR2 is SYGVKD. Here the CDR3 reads CAISDTGTGEAEQYF. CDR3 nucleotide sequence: TGTGCCATCAGTGATACCGGGACAGGGGAGGCCGAGCAGTACTTC.

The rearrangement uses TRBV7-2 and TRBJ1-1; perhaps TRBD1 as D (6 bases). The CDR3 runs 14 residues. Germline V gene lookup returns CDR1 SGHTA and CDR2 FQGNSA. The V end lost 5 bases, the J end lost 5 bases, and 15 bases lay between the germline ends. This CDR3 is CASSPKQGRTEAFF. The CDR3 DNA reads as TGTGCCAGCAGCCCTAAACAGGGAAGGACTGAAGCTTTCTTT.

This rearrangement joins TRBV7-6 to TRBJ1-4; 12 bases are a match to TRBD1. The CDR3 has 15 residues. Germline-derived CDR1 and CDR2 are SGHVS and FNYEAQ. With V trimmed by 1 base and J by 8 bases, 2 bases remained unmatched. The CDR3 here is CASSLGGTGGEKLFF. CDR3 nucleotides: TGTGCCAGCAGCTTAGGGGGGACAGGGGGCGAAAAACTGTTTTTT. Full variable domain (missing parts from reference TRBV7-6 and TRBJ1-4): GAGVSQSPRYKVTKRGQDVALRCDPISGHVSLYWYRQALGQGPEFLTYFNYEAQQDKSGLPNDRFSAERPEGSISTLTIQRTEQRDSAMYRCASSLGGTGGEKLFFGSGTQLSVL.

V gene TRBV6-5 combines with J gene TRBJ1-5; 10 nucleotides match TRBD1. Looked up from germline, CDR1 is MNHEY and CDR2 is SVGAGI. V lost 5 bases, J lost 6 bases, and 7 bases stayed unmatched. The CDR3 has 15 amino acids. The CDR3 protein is CASSPDRGLGQPQHF. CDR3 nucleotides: TGTGCCAGCAGTCCGGACAGGGGGTTAGGTCAGCCCCAGCATTTT.

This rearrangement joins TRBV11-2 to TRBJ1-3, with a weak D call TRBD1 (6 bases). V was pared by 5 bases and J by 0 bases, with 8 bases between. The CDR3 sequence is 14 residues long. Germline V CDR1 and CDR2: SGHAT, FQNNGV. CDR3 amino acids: CASSPRGSGNTIYF. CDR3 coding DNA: TGTGCCAGCAGCCCCAGGGGCTCTGGAAACACCATATATTTT.

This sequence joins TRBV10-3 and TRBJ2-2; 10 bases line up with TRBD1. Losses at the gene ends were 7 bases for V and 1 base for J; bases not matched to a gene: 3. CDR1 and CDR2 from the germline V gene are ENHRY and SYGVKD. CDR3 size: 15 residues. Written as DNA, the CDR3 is TGTGCCATCAACCGGGACAGGGGGAACACCGGGGAGCTGTTTTTT. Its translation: CAINRDRGNTGELFF.

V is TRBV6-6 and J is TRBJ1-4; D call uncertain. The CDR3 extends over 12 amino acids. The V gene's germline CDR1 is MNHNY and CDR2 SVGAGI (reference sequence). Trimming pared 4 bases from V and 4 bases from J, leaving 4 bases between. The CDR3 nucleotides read TGTGCCAGCAGTTCGTTTAATGAAAAACTGTTTTTT. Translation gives CASSSFNEKLFF.

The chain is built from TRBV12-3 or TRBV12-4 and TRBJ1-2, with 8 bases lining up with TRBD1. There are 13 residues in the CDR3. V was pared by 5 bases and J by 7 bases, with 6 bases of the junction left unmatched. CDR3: CASSTRTGSGYTF. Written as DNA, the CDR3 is TGTGCCAGCAGTACCCGGACAGGGAGTGGCTACACCTTC.

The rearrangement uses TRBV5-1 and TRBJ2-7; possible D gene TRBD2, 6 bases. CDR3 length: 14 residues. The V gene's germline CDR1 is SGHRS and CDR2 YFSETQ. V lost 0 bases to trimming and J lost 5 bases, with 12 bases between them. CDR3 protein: CASSLGGVRDEQYF. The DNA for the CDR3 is TGCGCCAGCAGCTTGGGCGGGGTGAGAGACGAGCAGTACTTC.

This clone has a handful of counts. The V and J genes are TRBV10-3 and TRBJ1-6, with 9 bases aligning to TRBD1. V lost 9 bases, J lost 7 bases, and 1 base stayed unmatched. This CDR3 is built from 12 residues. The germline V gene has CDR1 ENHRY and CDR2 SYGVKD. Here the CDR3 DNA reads TGTGCCATAGGGACAGGGAATTCACCCCTCCACTTT. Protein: CAIGTGNSPLHF.

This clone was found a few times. CDR3 nucleotides: TGTGCCAGCAGCTTGTCCAGGGCGGCCACCGGGGAGCTGTTTTTT. Its translation is CASSLSRAATGELFF. The rearrangement links TRBV11-1 to TRBJ2-2; D is possibly TRBD1 (5 bases). The CDR3 is 15 residues long. V was cut by 3 bases and J by 4 bases, with 12 bases left in between. From germline, CDR1 is SGHAT and CDR2 FQDESV (reference sequence). The full variable domain, in which reference TRBV11-1 and TRBJ2-2 provide the parts outside the CDR3, is EAEVAQSPRYKITEKSQAVAFWCDPISGHATLYWYRQILGQGPELLVQFQDESVVDDSQLPKDRFSAERLKGVDSTLKIQPAELGDSAMYLCASSLSRAATGELFFGEGSRLTVL.

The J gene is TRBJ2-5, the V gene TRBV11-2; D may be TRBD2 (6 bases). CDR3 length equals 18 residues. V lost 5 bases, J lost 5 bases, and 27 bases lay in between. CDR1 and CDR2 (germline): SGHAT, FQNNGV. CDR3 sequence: CASSPGVRRVDSRETQYF. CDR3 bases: TGTGCCAGCAGCCCCGGAGTTCGGAGGGTAGATTCTAGGGAGACCCAGTACTTC.

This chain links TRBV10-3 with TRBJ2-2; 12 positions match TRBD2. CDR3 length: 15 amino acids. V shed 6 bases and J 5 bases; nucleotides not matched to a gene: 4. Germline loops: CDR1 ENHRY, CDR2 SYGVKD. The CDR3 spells CAISSTSGGTGELFF. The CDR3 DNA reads TGTGCCATCAGCTCCACTAGCGGGGGGACCGGGGAGCTGTTTTTT.